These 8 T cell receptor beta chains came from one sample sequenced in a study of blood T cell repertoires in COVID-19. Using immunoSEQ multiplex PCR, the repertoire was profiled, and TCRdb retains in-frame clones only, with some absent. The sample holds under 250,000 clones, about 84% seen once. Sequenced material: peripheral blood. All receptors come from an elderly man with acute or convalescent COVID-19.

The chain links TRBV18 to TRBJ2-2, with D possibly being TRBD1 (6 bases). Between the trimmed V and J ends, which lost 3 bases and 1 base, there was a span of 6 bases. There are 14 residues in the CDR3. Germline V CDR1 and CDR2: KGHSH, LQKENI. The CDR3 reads CASSPTGNTGELFF. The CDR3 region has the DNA TGTGCCAGCTCACCGACAGGGAACACCGGGGAGCTGTTTTTT.

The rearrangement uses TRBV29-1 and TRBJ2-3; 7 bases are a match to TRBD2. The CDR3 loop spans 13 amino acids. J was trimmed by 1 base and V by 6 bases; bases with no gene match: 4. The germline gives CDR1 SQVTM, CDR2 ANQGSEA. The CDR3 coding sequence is TGCAGCGTCGAGGGAGGGGGCACAGATACGCAGTATTTT. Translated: CSVEGGGTDTQYF.

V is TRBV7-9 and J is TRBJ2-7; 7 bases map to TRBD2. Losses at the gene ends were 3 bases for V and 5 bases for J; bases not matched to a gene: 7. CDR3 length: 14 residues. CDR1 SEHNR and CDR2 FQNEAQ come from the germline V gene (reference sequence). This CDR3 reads CASSLGLREDEQYF. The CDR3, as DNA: TGTGCCAGCAGCTTGGGGCTCCGGGAGGACGAGCAGTACTTC. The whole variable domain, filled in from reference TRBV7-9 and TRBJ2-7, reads DTGVSQNPRHKITKRGQNVTFRCDPISEHNRLYWYRQTLGQGPEFLTYFQNEAQLEKSRLLSDRFSAERPKGSFSTLEIQRTEQGDSAMYLCASSLGLREDEQYFGPGTRLTVT.

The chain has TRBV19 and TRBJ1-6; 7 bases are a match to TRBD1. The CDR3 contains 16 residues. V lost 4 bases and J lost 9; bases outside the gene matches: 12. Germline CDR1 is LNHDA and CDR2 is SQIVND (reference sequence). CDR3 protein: CASSTVRQGMGSPLHF. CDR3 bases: TGTGCCAGTAGTACCGTTCGACAGGGAATGGGTTCACCCCTCCACTTT.

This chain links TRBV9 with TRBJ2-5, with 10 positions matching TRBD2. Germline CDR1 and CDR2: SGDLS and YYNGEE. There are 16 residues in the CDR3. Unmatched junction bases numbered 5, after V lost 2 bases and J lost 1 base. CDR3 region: CASSVGLADIQETQYF. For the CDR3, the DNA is TGTGCCAGCAGCGTCGGACTAGCGGACATCCAAGAGACCCAGTACTTC.

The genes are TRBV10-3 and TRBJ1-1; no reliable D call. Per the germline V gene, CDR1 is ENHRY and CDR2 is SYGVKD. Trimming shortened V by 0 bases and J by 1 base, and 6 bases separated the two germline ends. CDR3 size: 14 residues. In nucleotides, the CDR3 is TGTGCCATCAGTGAGTCTTTCTGGAACACTGAAGCTTTCTTT. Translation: CAISESFWNTEAFF.

CDR3 DNA: TGCGCCAGCAGCTTGGTCGCGGGTAACACTGAAGCTTTCTTT. Its translation: CASSLVAGNTEAFF. The V call is TRBV5-1, the J call TRBJ1-1; D ambiguous. The germline V and J ends were trimmed by 0 bases and 2 bases, with 8 bases remaining between them. Germline V gene data show CDR1 as SGHRS and CDR2 as YFSETQ. This CDR3 contains 14 residues.

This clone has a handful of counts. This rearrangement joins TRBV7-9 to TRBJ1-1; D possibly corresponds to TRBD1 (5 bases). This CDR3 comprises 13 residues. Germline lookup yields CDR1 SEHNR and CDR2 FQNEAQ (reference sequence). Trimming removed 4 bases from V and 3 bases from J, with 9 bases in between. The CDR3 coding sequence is TGTGCCAGCAGCTGGGGCTCCGACACTGAAGCTTTCTTT. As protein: CASSWGSDTEAFF.